Listed below are T cell receptor beta chains from one sample, sequenced in a study of shared clonotypes between healthy human individuals. Here immunoSEQ multiplex PCR was the method, and the copy in TCRdb shows in-frame clones only, minus some. The table lists about 2 million clones, less than 95% of them singletons, with 1.1% in the top ten. Material for sequencing was naive CD8+ T cells sorted from blood. The receptors stem from a man between 18 and 29 years old in good health. Both conserved end residues are part of each CDR3. The order of the fields is J gene, D gene, V gene, CDR3 protein. A D gene is named only where the DNA matches it firmly.

J gene: TRBJ1-3
D gene: -
V gene: TRBV9
CDR3 protein: CASSVEDEGPDQVSGNTIYF

J gene: TRBJ2-7
D gene: -
V gene: TRBV15
CDR3 protein: CATSRERTATYEQYF

J gene: TRBJ2-5
D gene: -
V gene: TRBV5-1
CDR3 protein: CASRPAQETQYF

J gene: TRBJ1-1
D gene: TRBD1
V gene: TRBV10-1
CDR3 protein: CASSQQGTGAEAFF

J gene: TRBJ2-5
D gene: -
V gene: TRBV7-8
CDR3 protein: CASSLPSGQETQYF

J gene: TRBJ2-3
D gene: TRBD2
V gene: TRBV4-1
CDR3 protein: CASSQGGDSRGQYF

J gene: TRBJ1-2
D gene: TRBD1
V gene: TRBV27
CDR3 protein: CASSSSTGFYGYTF

J gene: TRBJ2-2
D gene: TRBD1
V gene: TRBV4-3
CDR3 protein: CASSQDGQGAGELFF

J gene: TRBJ1-2
D gene: -
V gene: TRBV5-1
CDR3 protein: CASSTGGGPTMTGYGYTF

J gene: TRBJ1-4
D gene: -
V gene: TRBV27
CDR3 protein: CASSLIGEKLFF